The rows below give T cell receptor beta chains drawn from one sample of a study of T cell repertoires in cytomegalovirus infection. From the reads, TCRdb called clonotypes with MiXCR, one entry per CDR3 protein. The sample has 200,000 to 250,000 distinct CDR3 sequences, over 9% seen once. Sequencing used PBMCs. The receptors were gathered from a human donor in good health (CMV status not recorded). Some clones in this sample may be carry-over from other donors' samples. CDR3s include the opening cysteine and the closing phenylalanine or tryptophan. Fields, in order: CDR3 length, J gene, V gene, clone size, D gene, CDR3 protein, CDR3 DNA. The D gene is left open where the match is weak. Size is stated for part of the rows, as once, few or many counts, or as a class when the clone is expanded.

>13|TRBJ2-7|TRBV5-6|.|TRBD1
CASSRTGINEQYF
TGTGCCAGCAGCCGGACAGGTATAAACGAGCAGTACTTC
>15|TRBJ2-1|TRBV6-5|.|TRBD2
CASSLTSGRVNEQFF
TGTGCCAGCAGCTTGACTAGCGGGAGGGTGAATGAGCAGTTCTTC
>14|TRBJ1-1|TRBV15|few|.
CATSRAGTDTEAFF
TGTGCCACCAGCAGAGCCGGGACGGACACTGAAGCTTTCTTT
>21|TRBJ2-6|TRBV7-3|few|TRBD2
CASSPGLAGGSYPSGANVLTF
TGTGCCAGCAGTCCTGGACTAGCGGGAGGGTCATACCCCTCTGGGGCCAACGTCCTGACTTTC
>14|TRBJ2-1|TRBV20-1|.|TRBD2
CSALSGRGVYEQFF
TGCAGTGCGCTGAGCGGGAGGGGGGTCTATGAGCAGTTCTTC
>14|TRBJ2-7|TRBV28|.|.
CASSLENRYYEQYF
TGTGCCAGCAGTTTAGAGAACAGGTACTACGAGCAGTACTTC
>13|TRBJ2-3|TRBV7-6|few|TRBD1
CASSIDRDNTQYF
TGTGCCAGCAGCATCGACAGGGACAATACGCAGTATTTT
>12|TRBJ1-1|TRBV29-1|few|.
CSVEVGTGEAFF
TGCAGCGTTGAAGTCGGGACGGGCGAAGCTTTCTTT
>16|TRBJ2-7|TRBV7-9|few|TRBD1
CASSSGQDSFLREQYF
TGTGCCAGCAGCTCCGGACAGGATTCATTCCTACGGGAGCAGTACTTC
>15|TRBJ2-2|TRBV7-3|many|.
CASSPWTDNTGELFF
TGTGCCAGCAGCCCTTGGACGGATAACACCGGGGAGCTGTTTTTT
>14|TRBJ1-1|TRBV7-9|many|.
CASSLAGGHTEAFF
TGTGCCAGCAGCTTAGCAGGCGGGCACACTGAAGCTTTCTTT
>13|TRBJ2-4|TRBV7-2|many|.
CASRDLAKNIQYF
TGTGCCAGCAGGGACTTAGCCAAAAACATTCAGTACTTC
>14|TRBJ2-1|TRBV6-2/TRBV6-3|.|TRBD2
CASSYSTGGGGEFF
TGTGCCAGCAGTTACTCTACGGGAGGGGGGGGGGAGTTCTTC
>14|TRBJ2-3|TRBV20-1|.|.
CSARGTLGTDTQYF
TGCAGTGCTAGGGGGACTCTCGGCACAGATACGCAGTATTTT
>13|TRBJ2-7|TRBV7-2|many|.
CASSSSRNYEQYF
TGTGCCAGCAGCTCATCCAGAAACTACGAGCAGTACTTC
>16|TRBJ1-2|TRBV19|many|.
CASTPTGTTYSQGYTF
TGTGCCAGTACCCCAACGGGAACGACGTACAGTCAAGGCTACACCTTC
>14|TRBJ2-5|TRBV10-3|few|.
CAISEASRQETQYF
TGTGCCATCAGTGAAGCCTCAAGGCAAGAGACCCAGTACTTC
>15|TRBJ2-6|TRBV12-5|.|.
CASGPSGRGANVLTF
TGTGCTAGTGGTCCCTCAGGGAGAGGGGCCAACGTCCTGACTTTC
>14|TRBJ2-7|TRBV7-2|many|.
CASRRSGDPYEQYF
TGTGCCAGCAGGAGATCAGGCGACCCCTACGAGCAGTACTTC
>15|TRBJ1-1|TRBV7-2|many|TRBD1
CASSSPDRVETEAFF
TGTGCCAGCAGCTCACCGGACAGGGTCGAGACTGAAGCTTTCTTT
>14|TRBJ2-7|TRBV12-5|many|.
CASTRQNLIYEQYF
TGTGCTAGCACGAGACAGAATCTAATTTACGAGCAGTACTTC
>18|TRBJ1-1|TRBV19|.|TRBD1
CASSFLRGQGARGTEAFF
TGTGCCAGTAGTTTTCTGCGGGGACAGGGGGCGCGGGGCACTGAAGCTTTCTTT
>14|TRBJ2-3|TRBV6-2/TRBV6-3|.|.
CASSYERGLNTQYF
TGTGCCAGCAGTTACGAACGAGGGCTAAATACGCAGTATTTT
>13|TRBJ1-1|TRBV7-7|few|.
CASTRAGTTEAFF
TGTGCCAGCACCAGAGCAGGGACGACTGAAGCTTTCTTT
>13|TRBJ2-1|TRBV10-3|.|.
CAISTGGGGEQFF
TGTGCCATCAGCACCGGAGGGGGAGGTGAGCAGTTCTTC
>16|TRBJ2-2|TRBV7-6|many|.
CASSLDGASNTGELFF
TGTGCCAGCAGCTTAGACGGCGCTTCGAACACCGGGGAGCTGTTTTTT
>16|TRBJ1-3|TRBV4-3|few|.
CASSPSSGARGNTIYF
TGCGCCAGCAGCCCCAGCTCAGGGGCGAGGGGAAACACCATATATTTT
>16|TRBJ2-6|TRBV10-3|.|.
CAIRPQGIAGANVLTF
TGTGCCATCAGGCCCCAGGGGATAGCTGGGGCCAACGTCCTGACTTTC
>12|TRBJ2-5|TRBV2|few|.
CASTGTQETQYF
TGTGCCAGCACCGGGACCCAAGAGACCCAGTACTTC
>15|TRBJ1-2|TRBV28|many|TRBD1
CASSYARDRGLVYTF
TGTGCCAGCAGCTATGCCCGGGACAGGGGGCTTGTCTACACCTTC
>16|TRBJ2-1|TRBV24-1|many|TRBD2
CATSDPLGGGYNEQFF
TGTGCCACCAGTGATCCTCTGGGCGGGGGCTACAATGAGCAGTTCTTC
>15|TRBJ1-1|TRBV5-4|many|TRBD1
CASRGKTGVNTEAFF
TGTGCCAGCAGAGGAAAGACAGGGGTGAACACTGAAGCTTTCTTT
>16|TRBJ2-7|TRBV6-5|.|TRBD2
CASSYSRSGGPDEQYF
TGTGCCAGCAGTTACTCAAGGTCGGGGGGGCCGGACGAGCAGTACTTC
>15|TRBJ1-1|TRBV7-2|.|TRBD1
CASSYPTGVNTEAFF
TGTGCCAGCAGCTACCCCACAGGGGTTAACACTGAAGCTTTCTTT
>15|TRBJ1-3|TRBV20-1|.|.
CSAASGGASGNTIYF
TGCAGTGCAGCGTCGGGGGGGGCCTCTGGAAACACCATATATTTT
>14|TRBJ1-2|TRBV6-2/TRBV6-3|many|.
CASRRDGFEDGYTF
TGTGCCAGCAGGAGGGACGGTTTCGAGGATGGCTACACCTTC
>11|TRBJ2-3|TRBV15|few|.
CATSFQDTQYF
TGTGCCACCAGCTTCCAAGATACGCAGTATTTT
>13|TRBJ1-2|TRBV19|many|TRBD1
CASRGQTTYGYTF
TGTGCCAGTAGGGGACAGACCACCTATGGCTACACCTTC
>13|TRBJ1-1|TRBV7-2|many|.
CASSAQGRTEAFF
TGTGCCAGCAGCGCCCAGGGGAGGACTGAAGCTTTCTTT
>13|TRBJ2-1|TRBV29-1|few|TRBD2
CSVRLAGNNEQFF
TGCAGCGTCAGACTAGCGGGGAACAATGAGCAGTTCTTC
>15|TRBJ1-1|TRBV20-1|many|.
CSARYPYRTSTEAFF
TGCAGTGCTAGATACCCCTATCGGACATCTACTGAAGCTTTCTTT
>13|TRBJ2-5|TRBV28|many|.
CASMGTTQETQYF
TGTGCCAGCATGGGGACAACGCAAGAGACCCAGTACTTC
>15|TRBJ1-2|TRBV20-1|.|.
CSARGRTEGVPGYTF
TGCAGTGCTAGAGGAAGGACGGAGGGGGTACCTGGCTACACCTTC
>15|TRBJ2-3|TRBV28|few|.
CASRGAFGGTDTQYF
TGTGCCAGCAGGGGGGCTTTTGGGGGCACAGATACGCAGTATTTT
>15|TRBJ2-1|TRBV7-8|many|TRBD2
CASSLVLAGVNEQFF
TGTGCCAGCAGCTTAGTACTAGCGGGAGTGAATGAGCAGTTCTTC
>15|TRBJ2-3|TRBV7-2|.|.
CASSLVGHHTDTQYF
TGTGCCAGCAGCTTAGTTGGTCATCACACAGATACGCAGTATTTT
>14|TRBJ2-1|TRBV6-2/TRBV6-3|many|.
CASTWESSYNEQFF
TGTGCCAGCACGTGGGAGAGCTCCTACAATGAGCAGTTCTTC
>16|TRBJ2-2|TRBV7-2|few|TRBD2
CASSLKLAGGSGELFF
TGTGCCAGCAGCTTAAAACTAGCGGGAGGAAGCGGGGAGCTGTTTTTT
>15|TRBJ2-7|TRBV19|many|TRBD1
CASKRGQGVPYEQYF
TGTGCCAGTAAGCGGGGACAGGGGGTTCCCTACGAGCAGTACTTC
>15|TRBJ1-1|TRBV10-3|.|.
CAISGTDGMNTEAFF
TGTGCCATCAGTGGTACCGACGGGATGAACACTGAAGCTTTCTTT
>16|TRBJ2-7|TRBV6-2/TRBV6-3|many|.
CASSYGVRTVSYEQYF
TGTGCCAGCAGTTACGGGGTAAGGACGGTTTCCTACGAGCAGTACTTC
>15|TRBJ2-3|TRBV4-3|few|TRBD2
CASKGSGSATDTQYF
TGCGCCAGCAAAGGGAGCGGGAGTGCGACAGATACGCAGTATTTT
>15|TRBJ2-6|TRBV7-3|.|.
CASSFKGSGANVLTF
TGTGCCAGCAGCTTCAAGGGCTCTGGGGCCAACGTCCTGACTTTC
>13|TRBJ1-5|TRBV19|.|.
CASGPDSNQPQHF
TGTGCCAGTGGACCCGATAGCAATCAGCCCCAGCATTTT
>15|TRBJ2-1|TRBV14|.|.
CASSQDPARAGEQFF
TGTGCCAGCAGCCAAGATCCCGCCAGGGCGGGTGAGCAGTTCTTC
>12|TRBJ2-5|TRBV29-1|.|.
CSVEASTGTQYF
TGCAGCGTTGAAGCCTCCACGGGGACCCAGTACTTC
>11|TRBJ2-7|TRBV29-1|few|TRBD1
CSVIDRGTQYF
TGCAGCGTTATAGACAGGGGGACGCAGTACTTC
>13|TRBJ2-1|TRBV27|few|.
CASSPAAGNEQFF
TGTGCCAGCAGCCCGGCTGCGGGCAATGAGCAGTTCTTC